This passage covers 9 T cell receptor beta chains from one sample sequenced in a study of T cell changes during pregnancy in multiple sclerosis (dated 2019 in TCRdb). The library relied on the immunoSEQ multiplex PCR assay. This immuneACCESS table, as held by TCRdb, lists in-frame sequences with V and J called but not all clones. Of the missing ones, under half trace to an unresolved V gene in checked studies; the others have no known cause. For this sample the table gives around 33,000 clones, of which approximately 90% were detected only once. The biggest ten clones account for 3.5% of the sample. Sequenced here: CD8+ T cells from peripheral blood mononuclear cells, sampled in the third trimester of pregnancy. These receptors came from a female donor with multiple sclerosis, enrolled in a pregnancy study.

This clone was found once. The chain links TRBV7-8 to TRBJ2-1, with D perhaps matching TRBD1 (6 bases). The V gene lost 5 bases and the J gene lost 7 bases, with 9 bases spanning the gap. The germline CDR1 and CDR2 sequences are SGHVS and FQNEAQ. The CDR3 extends over 12 amino acids. The CDR3 is CASSEGGNEQFF. As DNA, the CDR3 is TGTGCCAGCAGCGAAGGGGGAAATGAGCAGTTCTTC.

CDR3 amino acids: CASSLGVGDTEAFF. The CDR3 nucleotides are TGTGCCAGCAGCTTAGGGGTCGGAGACACTGAAGCTTTCTTT. This chain links TRBV7-6 with TRBJ1-1, with D hard to call. The germline CDR1 and CDR2 sequences are SGHVS and FNYEAQ. V was cut by 1 base and J by 3 bases, with 9 bases left in between. The CDR3 totals 14 residues.

V usage is TRBV9 and J usage is TRBJ1-2; possibly TRBD1 for D (5 bases). CDR3 length equals 14 residues. CDR1 and CDR2 (germline): SGDLS, YYNGEE. The V and J ends lost 0 bases and 2 bases respectively, with 8 bases between them. The CDR3 DNA reads TGTGCCAGCAGCGTAGCGGGGGAGAACTATGGCTACACCTTC. Its protein is CASSVAGENYGYTF.

This chain joins TRBV4-1 and TRBJ2-7, with D perhaps matching TRBD2 (6 bases). The germline V and J ends were trimmed by 0 bases and 6 bases, with 21 bases remaining between them. The CDR3 is 17 residues long. The germline V gene has CDR1 MGHRA and CDR2 YSYEKL. Here the CDR3 reads CASSQEALGSRPGEQYF. The CDR3 coding sequence is TGCGCCAGCAGCCAAGAAGCCCTCGGGAGCAGACCGGGCGAGCAGTACTTC.

The rearrangement links TRBV5-5 to TRBJ2-5, with 9 bases fitting TRBD2. Germline values: CDR1 SGHKS, CDR2 YYEKEE (reference sequence). CDR3 length: 15 amino acids. V lost 5 bases and J lost 4; bases outside the gene matches: 9. The CDR3 bases are TGTGCCAGCAGTGTAGCGGGGGATGCCCCAGAGACCCAGTACTTC. The encoded protein is CASSVAGDAPETQYF.

The rearrangement links TRBV7-9 to TRBJ1-5; 9 nucleotides agree with TRBD1. The CDR3 spans 15 residues. Per the germline V gene, CDR1 is SEHNR and CDR2 is FQNEAQ (reference sequence). V gave up 4 bases and J gave up 7 bases; unmatched junction bases: 8. CDR3 in DNA: TGTGCCAGCAGCTGGGACAGGGAGTTCGGGCAGCCCCAGCATTTT. Encoded protein: CASSWDREFGQPQHF.

The chain has TRBV4-3 and TRBJ2-1; TRBD1 agrees at 8 bases. The CDR3 covers 16 residues. The germline V gene has CDR1 LGHNA and CDR2 YSLEER. V dropped 0 bases and J dropped 4; count of bases not matched to a gene: 5. The chain's CDR3 is CASSQDGQGPYNEQFF. CDR3 DNA sequence: TGCGCCAGCAGCCAAGACGGACAGGGCCCTTACAATGAGCAGTTCTTC.

This clone was picked up one time. The chain links TRBV18 to TRBJ2-7, with a tentative D call TRBD2 (6 bases). The CDR3 is made up of 16 amino acids. Trimming stripped 3 bases from V and 0 bases from J, with 15 bases between. Per germline, CDR1 KGHSH and CDR2 LQKENI. CDR3 bases: TGTGCCAGCTCACCTACGGAGGGCAGGGACTCCTACGAGCAGTACTTC. This gives the protein CASSPTEGRDSYEQYF.

This clone was detected many times. This chain uses TRBV6-4 with TRBJ2-1, with a tentative D call TRBD1 (5 bases). The germline V and J ends were trimmed by 3 bases and 1 base, with 10 bases remaining between them. This CDR3 spans 15 amino acids. Germline assignment: CDR1 MRHNA and CDR2 SNTAGT. CDR3 nucleotide sequence: TGTGCCAGCAGTGAAGACAGCGATTCCTACAATGAGCAGTTCTTC. Translated: CASSEDSDSYNEQFF.